The 21 T cell receptor beta chains below all came from one sample that was sequenced in a study of cytomegalovirus exposure and HLA in healthy donors. Clones were read by immunoSEQ multiplex PCR, and TCRdb kept only the in-frame ones, dropping some. In the table there are 120,000 or so clones, roughly 90% of which are singletons. The sequenced material came from PBMCs. Receptor source: a man aged 30 to 45 in good health and CMV-seronegative.

The V gene is TRBV9, the J gene TRBJ2-1; 10 bases agree with TRBD2. This CDR3 comprises 16 residues. Per the germline V gene, CDR1 is SGDLS and CDR2 is YYNGEE. V lost 1 base, J lost 4 bases, and 5 bases stayed unmatched. The CDR3 spells CASSVKLAGVYNEQFF. The CDR3 region has the DNA TGTGCCAGCAGCGTAAAGCTAGCGGGAGTTTACAATGAGCAGTTCTTC.

J is TRBJ2-3 and V is TRBV9; the D gene is possibly TRBD1 (6 bases). The germline V and J ends were trimmed by 1 base and 6 bases, with 12 bases remaining between them. The CDR3 has 14 amino acids. Germline assignment: CDR1 SGDLS and CDR2 YYNGEE. The CDR3 region has the DNA TGTGCCAGCAGCGTACTCCACGACAGGGATACGCAGTATTTT. As protein: CASSVLHDRDTQYF.

This sequence joins TRBV13 and TRBJ1-6, with 7 nucleotides matching TRBD1. Germline V gene sequence: CDR1 PRHDT, CDR2 FYEKMQ (reference sequence). Unmatched junction bases numbered 12, after V lost 6 bases and J lost 10 bases. This CDR3 region has 15 residues. In nucleotides, the CDR3 is TGTGCCAGCAGAGAAACGTCCAGGGGGAGCTCACCCCTCCACTTT. As protein: CASRETSRGSSPLHF. The full variable domain, its missing parts supplied by reference TRBV13 and TRBJ1-6, is AAGVIQSPRHLIKEKRETATLKCYPIPRHDTVYWYQQGPGQDPQFLISFYEKMQSDKGSIPDRFSAQQFSDYHSELNMSSLELGDSALYFCASRETSRGSSPLHFGNGTRLTVT.

The chain couples TRBV10-1 to TRBJ2-1; 8 bases fit TRBD2. The CDR3 is 17 residues long. Trimming took 3 bases from V and 1 from J; bases not matched to a gene: 8. CDR1 is WNHNN and CDR2 is SYGVQD in the germline V gene (reference sequence). As DNA, the CDR3 is TGCGCCAGCAGTGATCTCACTAGCGGAGGGTCCTACAATGAGCAGTTCTTC. Translated: CASSDLTSGGSYNEQFF.

The V and J genes are TRBV30 and TRBJ1-2, with D unclear. This CDR3 region has 15 residues. Trimming left V 1 base short and J 1 base short, with 13 bases between. Germline V gene sequence: CDR1 GTSNPN, CDR2 SVGIG (reference sequence). CDR3 sequence: CAWSDSGRVNYGYTF. The CDR3 DNA follows: TGTGCCTGGAGTGACTCTGGGAGGGTTAACTATGGCTACACCTTC.

This CDR3 reads CASSYGTGLVNTEAFF. CDR3 in DNA: TGTGCCAGCAGCTACGGGACAGGGCTCGTGAACACTGAAGCTTTCTTT. V usage is TRBV5-8 and J usage is TRBJ1-1, with 9 positions matching TRBD1. Germline trimming cut 3 bases from V and 0 bases from J; bases unmatched to any gene: 6. Germline V gives CDR1 SGHTS, CDR2 YDEGEE. CDR3 length: 16 amino acids.

The gene calls are TRBV13 and TRBJ1-6; 11 positions match TRBD1. CDR3 length equals 15 residues. From germline, CDR1 is PRHDT and CDR2 FYEKMQ (reference sequence). V lost 4 bases and J lost 6; bases outside the gene matches: 2. CDR3 DNA: TGTGCCAGCAGCTCCGGGACAGGGGGTAATTCACCCCTCCACTTT. It codes for CASSSGTGGNSPLHF.

This chain links TRBV5-6 with TRBJ1-3; weak D call: TRBD1 (6 bases). CDR3 size: 17 residues. In germline, CDR1 is SGHDT, CDR2 YYEEEE. V was clipped by 0 bases and J by 0 bases, with 13 bases between them. CDR3 bases: TGTGCCAGCAGCTTGGTGGGGGCACCCGTCTCTGGAAACACCATATATTTT. Protein sequence: CASSLVGAPVSGNTIYF.

The chain carries TRBV11-2 and TRBJ1-1, with 11 bases identical to TRBD1. Germline V gene lookup returns CDR1 SGHAT and CDR2 FQNNGV. The J segment lost 1 base and the V segment lost 3 bases, leaving 1 base of the junction unmatched. This CDR3 is built from 15 residues. The CDR3 sequence: CASSFGTGGNTEAFF. CDR3 bases: TGTGCCAGCAGCTTTGGGACAGGGGGGAACACTGAAGCTTTCTTT.

The V gene is TRBV10-1, the J gene TRBJ2-1; the D gene is possibly TRBD1 (6 bases). V was clipped by 6 bases and J by 8 bases, with 23 bases between them. The CDR3 sequence is 16 residues long. The germline gives CDR1 WNHNN, CDR2 SYGVQD (reference sequence). CDR3 residues: CASSADWGRRFDEQFF. CDR3 sequence (DNA): TGCGCCAGCAGCGCGGATTGGGGGCGCCGATTCGATGAGCAGTTCTTC.

J is TRBJ2-7 and V is TRBV4-2; 9 bases map to TRBD1. The CDR3 has 14 amino acids. From germline, CDR1 is LGHNA and CDR2 YNFKEQ. The V and J ends lost 5 bases and 4 bases, in that order; junction bases with no gene match: 6. The CDR3 is CASSARTGEYEQYF. CDR3 DNA sequence: TGTGCCAGCAGCGCACGGACAGGGGAGTACGAGCAGTACTTC.

The chain joins TRBV10-1 to TRBJ2-7; 8 bases agree with TRBD2. V lost 0 bases, J lost 2 bases, and 9 bases stayed unmatched. The CDR3 consists of 17 residues. Germline V gene sequence: CDR1 WNHNN, CDR2 SYGVQD (reference sequence). The CDR3 protein is CASSESTAGGFPYEQYF. In DNA, the CDR3 is TGCGCCAGCAGTGAGTCGACGGCGGGGGGCTTTCCCTACGAGCAGTACTTC.

The chain employs TRBV27 and TRBJ2-7; 9 bases are shared with TRBD2. The J segment lost 4 bases and the V segment lost 0 bases, leaving 13 bases of the junction unmatched. Germline V gives CDR1 MNHEY, CDR2 SMNVEV (reference sequence). This CDR3 contains 18 residues. The CDR3 nucleotides read TGTGCCAGCAGTTTATCTGCCGGTGTGGGCGGGAGGGTTTACGAGCAGTACTTC. Its translation is CASSLSAGVGGRVYEQYF.

V usage is TRBV5-6 and J usage is TRBJ2-1, with D perhaps TRBD1 (6 bases). With 4 bases removed from V and 3 bases from J, the gap between germline ends came to 20 bases. The CDR3 totals 17 residues. Germline CDR1 is SGHDT and CDR2 is YYEEEE. The CDR3 reads CASSGTQGYPFYNEQFF. CDR3 nucleotides: TGTGCCAGCAGCGGAACACAGGGTTATCCTTTCTACAATGAGCAGTTCTTC.

The chain recombines TRBV2 with TRBJ2-3; 8 bases align to TRBD2. This CDR3 region has 14 residues. With 3 bases clipped from V and 7 bases from J, the junction kept 6 bases outside the gene matches. Germline-derived CDR1 and CDR2 are SNHLY and FYNNEI. The CDR3 coding sequence is TGTGCCAGCAGTGAGCGGGAGGTTGCGAATACGCAGTATTTT. Encoded protein: CASSEREVANTQYF.

The V call is TRBV9, the J call TRBJ1-5; D remains ambiguous. The CDR3 runs to 14 residues. Germline V gives CDR1 SGDLS, CDR2 YYNGEE. V was clipped by 1 base and J by 6 bases, with 11 bases between them. The CDR3 bases are TGTGCCAGCAGCGTAAGCCCCGAGGGTCAGCCCCAGCATTTT. It codes for CASSVSPEGQPQHF.

This chain links TRBV2 with TRBJ1-2, with TRBD1 matching 9 bases. This CDR3 has 16 residues. Germline V gene sequence: CDR1 SNHLY, CDR2 FYNNEI. The J segment lost 7 bases and the V segment lost 6 bases, leaving 15 bases of the junction unmatched. The CDR3 coding sequence is TGTGCCAGCAGCGTAGGGACAGGGATGGATGGGAGTGGCTACACCTTC. Translation: CASSVGTGMDGSGYTF.

The chain links TRBV5-1 to TRBJ1-2, with 7 bases that match TRBD1. Germline CDR1 and CDR2: SGHRS and YFSETQ. The CDR3 contains 13 residues. J lost 6 bases, V lost 3 bases, and 5 bases had no gene match. CDR3 loop: CASSSLTGNGYTF. CDR3 nucleotide sequence: TGCGCCAGCAGCTCGCTGACAGGGAATGGCTACACCTTC.

V gene TRBV6-1 combines with J gene TRBJ2-3; D uncertain. The germline V gene has CDR1 MNHNS and CDR2 SASEGT. Trimming pared 1 base from V and 4 bases from J, leaving 15 bases between. CDR3 length: 16 residues. The CDR3 reads CASSEGWSLSADTQYF. The CDR3 coding sequence is TGTGCCAGCAGTGAAGGTTGGTCCCTATCGGCAGATACGCAGTATTTT.

Here the CDR3 DNA reads TGTGCCAGCAGCTTAGCCCCCCTGACAGCCCCTTTCACAGATACGCAGTATTTT. Translation: CASSLAPLTAPFTDTQYF. J is TRBJ2-3 and V is TRBV7-2; D might be TRBD1 (5 bases). Trimming took off 0 bases at V and 2 bases at J, with 18 bases between the two ends. Germline V gene lookup returns CDR1 SGHTA and CDR2 FQGNSA. The CDR3 totals 18 residues.

The rearrangement links TRBV15 to TRBJ1-5; D might be TRBD1 (5 bases). Germline CDR1 is LNHNV and CDR2 is YYDKDF (reference sequence). V lost 1 base and J lost 2, with 15 bases in between. This CDR3 is built from 17 residues. The CDR3 here is CATSRAPTGLGNQPQHF. Written as DNA, the CDR3 is TGTGCCACCAGCAGAGCCCCTACAGGCTTGGGCAATCAGCCCCAGCATTTT.